Below are 6 T cell receptor beta chains sequenced from a single sample in a study of cytomegalovirus exposure and HLA in healthy donors. This PCR relied on a set of 60 Vbeta primers and 13 Jbeta primers. Libraries were prepared by immunoSEQ multiplex PCR; TCRdb keeps only in-frame clonotypes and omits some of them. The clone table shows 150,000 or so clones, with the ten largest holding roughly 1.7%. The sample comprised PBMCs. These receptors were collected from a woman between 35 and 50 years old in good health and CMV-seropositive.

J is TRBJ2-1 and V is TRBV9; 9 bases agree with TRBD2. Germline V lookup: CDR1 SGDLS, CDR2 YYNGEE. This CDR3 comprises 13 residues. Trimming removed 3 bases from V and 14 bases from J; junction bases left unmatched: 9. CDR3 in amino acids: CASSGQAGGPKFF. As DNA, the CDR3 is TGTGCCAGCAGCGGACAGGCGGGAGGGCCAAAGTTCTTC.

The genes are TRBV5-1 and TRBJ2-3; 10 nucleotides match TRBD2. V shed 5 bases and J 0 bases; nucleotides not matched to a gene: 3. Germline V gene sequence: CDR1 SGHRS, CDR2 YFSETQ. The CDR3 loop spans 15 amino acids. CDR3 nucleotides: TGCGCCAGCAGACCAGCGGGAGGGAGCACAGATACGCAGTATTTT. Protein product: CASRPAGGSTDTQYF.

J is TRBJ1-4 and V is TRBV5-1, with D perhaps TRBD1 (5 bases). V dropped 0 bases and J dropped 7 bases, with 10 bases sitting between them. CDR1 and CDR2 (germline): SGHRS, YFSETQ. The CDR3 loop spans 14 amino acids. The CDR3 spells CASSLGRGGEKLFF. The CDR3, as DNA: TGCGCCAGCAGCTTGGGGCGGGGCGGTGAAAAACTGTTTTTT.

The V gene is TRBV14, the J gene TRBJ1-1; weak D call: TRBD1 (5 bases). This CDR3 is built from 11 residues. V shed 3 bases and J shed 8 bases, with 7 bases lying between them. CDR1 is SGHDN, CDR2 FVKESK, per germline. The CDR3 reads CASSQGGEAFF. In DNA, the CDR3 is TGTGCCAGCAGCCAGGGGGGGGAAGCTTTCTTT. Full variable domain (rest looked up from reference TRBV14 and TRBJ1-1): EAGVTQFPSHSVIEKGQTVTLRCDPISGHDNLYWYRRVMGKEIKFLLHFVKESKQDESGMPNNRFLAERTGGTYSTLKVQPAELEDSGVYFCASSQGGEAFFGQGTRLTVV.

The chain has TRBV7-9 and TRBJ2-5; D assignment may be TRBD1 or TRBD2 (5 bases each). The assigned J gene may be wrong: the sequence end matches TRBJ2-7 better. The CDR3 sequence is 13 residues long. The germline gives CDR1 SEHNR, CDR2 FQNEAQ (reference sequence). CDR3 sequence: CASSLGDSYEQYF. As DNA, the CDR3 is TGTGCCAGCAGCTTGGGGGACTCCTACGAGCAGTACTTC.

The chain has TRBV7-9 and TRBJ1-2; D is possibly TRBD1 (6 bases). Germline values: CDR1 SEHNR, CDR2 FQNEAQ (reference sequence). This CDR3 region has 13 residues. The germline V and J ends were trimmed by 5 bases and 5 bases, with 12 bases remaining between them. In DNA form, the CDR3 reads TGTGCCAGCAGCAGGACAGATTCTTATGGCTACACCTTC. Translating gives CASSRTDSYGYTF.